The 20 T cell receptor beta chains below were found in one sample sequenced in a study of shared clonotypes between healthy human individuals. Using immunoSEQ multiplex PCR, the repertoire was profiled, and TCRdb retains in-frame clones only, with some absent. The sample holds about 600,000 clones; almost 97% are singletons and the top ten take about 0.057%. The sequencing sample was made of naive CD4+ T cells sorted from blood. The subset is: CD45RA+ positively selected. Source of these receptors: a woman aged 25-40 years in good health.

V usage is TRBV5-1 and J usage is TRBJ2-5, with TRBD2 identical over 10 bases. With the DNA end fitting TRBJ2-7 better, the J assignment may be wrong. Germline V CDR1 and CDR2: SGHRS, YFSETQ. The CDR3 loop spans 15 amino acids. CDR3 nucleotide sequence: TGCGCCAGCAGCATCACTAGCGGGGAAACCTACGAGCAGTACTTC. It yields the protein CASSITSGETYEQYF.

The chain is built from TRBV6-5 and TRBJ2-7; 8 nucleotides align to TRBD2. CDR1 and CDR2 from the germline V gene are MNHEY and SVGAGI. The CDR3 consists of 13 residues. V was clipped by 6 bases and J by 4 bases; unmatched bases: 5. In DNA, the CDR3 is TGTGCCAGCAGCTCGGGGGGGACTTACGAGCAGTACTTC. Protein product: CASSSGGTYEQYF.

The rearrangement links TRBV11-1 to TRBJ1-1; D unresolved. V was cut by 5 bases and J by 5 bases, with 9 bases left in between. The CDR3 contains 12 residues. The germline V gene encodes CDR1 SGHAT and CDR2 FQDESV (reference sequence). The chain's CDR3 is CASSPDGTEAFF. The CDR3 DNA follows: TGTGCCAGCAGCCCCGACGGGACTGAAGCTTTCTTT.

The rearrangement uses TRBV7-9 and TRBJ2-7; D unclear. V dropped 1 base and J dropped 5 bases, with 9 bases sitting between them. Germline CDR1 reads SEHNR; CDR2 reads FQNEAQ (reference sequence). The CDR3 extends over 13 amino acids. This CDR3 is CASSLDHEDEQYF. The CDR3 DNA reads TGTGCCAGCAGCTTAGATCACGAGGACGAGCAGTACTTC.

The chain couples TRBV4-2 to TRBJ2-1; 8 bases align to TRBD1. Losses at the gene ends were 7 bases for V and 6 bases for J; bases not matched to a gene: 11. CDR1 LGHNA and CDR2 YNFKEQ come from the germline V gene. This CDR3 contains 15 residues. For the CDR3, the DNA is TGTGCCAGCATGACGGGACAGGCGGAATTCAATGAGCAGTTCTTC. Translated, it gives CASMTGQAEFNEQFF.

This chain uses TRBV5-1 with TRBJ2-2, with 8 bases fitting TRBD1. From germline, CDR1 is SGHRS and CDR2 YFSETQ. This CDR3 spans 17 amino acids. J was trimmed by 1 base and V by 1 base; bases with no gene match: 6. The CDR3 sequence is CASSLPGTGVNTGELFF. The DNA of the CDR3 is TGCGCCAGCAGCTTGCCCGGGACAGGAGTGAACACCGGGGAGCTGTTTTTT. Based on the CDR3 plus reference TRBV5-1 and TRBJ2-2, the full variable domain is KAGVTQTPRYLIKTRGQQVTLSCSPISGHRSVSWYQQTPGQGLQFLFEYFSETQRNKGNFPGRFSGRQFSNSRSEMNVSTLELGDSALYLCASSLPGTGVNTGELFFGEGSRLTVL.

The chain is built from TRBV28 and TRBJ1-2; D is undetermined. CDR1 is MDHEN, CDR2 SYDVKM, per germline. This CDR3 comprises 13 residues. Trimming stripped 3 bases from V and 3 bases from J, with 8 bases between. The CDR3: CASSFEGHYGYTF. The CDR3 DNA reads as TGTGCCAGCAGTTTTGAGGGTCACTATGGCTACACCTTC.

This sequence joins TRBV5-5 and TRBJ2-7; TRBD1 aligns across 7 bases. V lost 6 bases, J lost 3 bases, and 12 bases stayed unmatched. Germline values: CDR1 SGHKS, CDR2 YYEKEE (reference sequence). The CDR3 is made up of 15 amino acids. The CDR3 sequence: CASNSRDSGFYEQYF. As DNA, the CDR3 is TGTGCCAGCAACAGCCGGGACAGTGGATTCTACGAGCAGTACTTC.

The genes are TRBV4-1 and TRBJ2-6; TRBD1 matches 7 bases. J was trimmed by 3 bases and V by 3 bases; bases with no gene match: 11. The CDR3 runs to 18 residues. CDR1 MGHRA and CDR2 YSYEKL come from the germline V gene. Here the CDR3 DNA reads TGCGCCAGCAGCCACCCTATGCGGACAGGTCGTGGGGCCAACGTCCTGACTTTC. This codes for CASSHPMRTGRGANVLTF.

This clone was counted once. This rearrangement joins TRBV5-4 to TRBJ2-7, with 9 bases identical to TRBD1. V trimming: 4 bases; J trimming: 4 bases; junction bases outside the gene matches: 6. This CDR3 has 14 amino acids. Looked up from germline, CDR1 is SGHNT and CDR2 is YYREEE (reference sequence). The CDR3 DNA reads TGTGCCAGCAGCACAGGGACAGGGTCGTACGAGCAGTACTTC. Its protein is CASSTGTGSYEQYF. Using reference TRBV5-4 and TRBJ2-7 for the parts outside the CDR3, the full variable domain is ETGVTQSPTHLIKTRGQQVTLRCSSQSGHNTVSWYQQALGQGPQFIFQYYREEENGRGNFPPRFSGLQFPNYSSELNVNALELDDSALYLCASSTGTGSYEQYFGPGTRLTVT.

The gene calls are TRBV29-1 and TRBJ2-3; 9 bases map to TRBD1. With 6 bases clipped from V and 0 bases from J, the junction kept 7 bases outside the gene matches. There are 15 residues in the CDR3. The germline CDR1 and CDR2 sequences are SQVTM and ANQGSEA. Written as DNA, the CDR3 is TGCAGCGTCCGGACAGGGGATACTAGCACAGATACGCAGTATTTT. Translated: CSVRTGDTSTDTQYF.

This sequence joins TRBV27 and TRBJ2-5; D is uncertain. Germline CDR1 and CDR2: MNHEY and SMNVEV (reference sequence). Trimming took 3 bases from V and 2 from J, leaving 10 bases between them. CDR3 size: 14 residues. CDR3 region: CASSFDGRQETQYF. The CDR3 DNA reads as TGTGCCAGCAGTTTCGATGGAAGGCAAGAGACCCAGTACTTC.

The chain joins TRBV29-1 to TRBJ2-1; TRBD1 is a possible D gene (6 bases). The CDR3 spans 14 residues. CDR1 SQVTM and CDR2 ANQGSEA come from the germline V gene. V lost 5 bases, J lost 1 base, and 12 bases lay in between. The CDR3 spells CSVYRQASYNEQFF. In DNA form, the CDR3 reads TGCAGCGTTTATCGACAGGCTTCCTACAATGAGCAGTTCTTC.

The chain recombines TRBV10-3 with TRBJ2-7, with 12 nucleotides matching TRBD1. The CDR3 is 15 amino acids. Germline V lookup: CDR1 ENHRY, CDR2 SYGVKD. V shed 4 bases and J 7 bases; nucleotides not matched to a gene: 8. CDR3: CAISGSGTGGQEQYF. DNA of the CDR3: TGTGCCATCAGTGGAAGCGGGACAGGGGGCCAAGAGCAGTACTTC.

The chain links TRBV27 to TRBJ2-5, with no clear D. Germline V gene sequence: CDR1 MNHEY, CDR2 SMNVEV (reference sequence). The CDR3 runs 13 residues. Trimming took 7 bases from V and 1 from J, leaving 10 bases between them. DNA of the CDR3: TGTGCCAGCAAAACTGTGGGCCAAGAGACCCAGTACTTC. It encodes CASKTVGQETQYF.

V and J are TRBV28 and TRBJ2-1; 7 nucleotides agree with TRBD2. The CDR3 has 13 residues. Trimming cost V 7 bases and J 9 bases; bases outside gene matches: 9. CDR1 MDHEN and CDR2 SYDVKM come from the germline V gene. The CDR3 coding sequence is TGTGCCAGCACCGGGGGGAATTCCGGTGAGCAGTTCTTC. This codes for CASTGGNSGEQFF. Complete variable domain (other parts from reference TRBV28 and TRBJ2-1): DVKVTQSSRYLVKRTGEKVFLECVQDMDHENMFWYRQDPGLGLRLIYFSYDVKMKEKGDIPEGYSVSREKKERFSLILESASTNQTSMYLCASTGGNSGEQFFGPGTRLTVL.

Concerning this clone: One end of the junction fails to match germline, which may point to a read error. J is TRBJ2-7 and V is TRBV5-6; maybe TRBD1 (5 bases). CDR1 is SGHDT, CDR2 YYEEEE, per germline. There are 15 residues in the CDR3. The CDR3 region has the DNA TGTGCCAGCGGCTTCTTCTGGGGCGCCTCCTACGAGCAGTACTTC. Residues: CASGFFWGASYEQYF.

V is TRBV11-2 and J is TRBJ2-7; D is unresolved. CDR1 is SGHAT, CDR2 FQNNGV, per germline. The CDR3 is 14 amino acids. V gave up 3 bases and J gave up 2 bases, with 11 bases separating them. DNA of the CDR3: TGTGCCAGCAGCTTTACTATTTTTGCCTACGAGCAGTACTTC. The encoded protein is CASSFTIFAYEQYF. The entire variable domain, with the rest obtained from reference TRBV11-2 and TRBJ2-7, is as follows: EAGVAQSPRYKIIEKRQSVAFWCNPISGHATLYWYQQILGQGPKLLIQFQNNGVVDDSQLPKDRFSAERLKGVDSTLKIQPAKLEDSAVYLCASSFTIFAYEQYFGPGTRLTVT.

This chain uses TRBV5-1 with TRBJ2-5, with D tentatively TRBD2 (6 bases). The CDR3 contains 15 residues. Germline assignment: CDR1 SGHRS and CDR2 YFSETQ. V lost 4 bases to trimming and J lost 3 bases, with 16 bases between them. The CDR3 loop is CASSGRLGGEETQYF. CDR3 DNA sequence: TGCGCCAGCAGCGGCCGATTGGGCGGGGAAGAGACCCAGTACTTC.

This rearrangement joins TRBV4-2 to TRBJ2-1, with TRBD2 matching over 9 bases. The CDR3 sequence is 17 residues long. Germline CDR1 and CDR2: LGHNA and YNFKEQ. V was clipped by 0 bases and J by 5 bases; unmatched bases: 8. The CDR3: CASSQDSKSGRNNEQFF. The CDR3 DNA is TGTGCCAGCAGCCAAGATTCTAAGAGCGGGAGGAACAATGAGCAGTTCTTC.